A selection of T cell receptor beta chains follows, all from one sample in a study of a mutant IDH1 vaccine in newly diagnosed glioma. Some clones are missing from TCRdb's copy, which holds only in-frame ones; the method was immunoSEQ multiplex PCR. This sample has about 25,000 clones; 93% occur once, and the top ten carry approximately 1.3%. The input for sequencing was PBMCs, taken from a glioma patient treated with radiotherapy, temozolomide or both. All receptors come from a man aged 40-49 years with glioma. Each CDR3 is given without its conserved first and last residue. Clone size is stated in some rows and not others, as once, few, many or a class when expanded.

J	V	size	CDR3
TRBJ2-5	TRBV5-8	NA	ASGTSGDPQETQY
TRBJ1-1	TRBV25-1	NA	ASSEVIGPEAF
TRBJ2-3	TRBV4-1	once	ASSPRLSGRTDTQY
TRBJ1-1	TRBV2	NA	ASSGDSPEAF
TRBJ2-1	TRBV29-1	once	SVMPGDPYNEQF
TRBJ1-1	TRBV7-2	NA	ASSGRARNTEAF
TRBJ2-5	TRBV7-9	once	ASSLTQETQY
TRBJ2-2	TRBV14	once	ASSQGSGELF
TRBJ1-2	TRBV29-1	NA	SVEEVQGYGYT
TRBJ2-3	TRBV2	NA	ASSWPPAGAIDTQY
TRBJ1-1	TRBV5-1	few	ASSLGGVSGNTEAF
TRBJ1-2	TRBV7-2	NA	ASSSRQGGGYT
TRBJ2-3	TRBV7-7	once	ASSLGSGKTDTQY
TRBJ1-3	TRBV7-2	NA	ASSVRQGATIY
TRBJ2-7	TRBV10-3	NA	ATTPSREPAYEQY
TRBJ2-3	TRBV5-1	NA	ASSQGLIGTSPLDTQY
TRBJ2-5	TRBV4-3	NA	ASSQASGVETQY
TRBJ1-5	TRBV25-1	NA	ASSEPGTGNQPQH
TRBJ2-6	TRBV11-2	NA	ASSDYGAALT
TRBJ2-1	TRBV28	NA	ASSLTASGSEGEQF
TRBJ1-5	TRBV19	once	ANPQGALQPQH
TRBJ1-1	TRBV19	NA	ASRTGRNTEAF
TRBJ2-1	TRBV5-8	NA	ASSLGLAGINEQF
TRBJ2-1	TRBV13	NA	ASSLGPGTGNEQF
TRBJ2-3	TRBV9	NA	ASSAAPDTDTQY
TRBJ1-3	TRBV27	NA	ASSLLGSVGNTIY
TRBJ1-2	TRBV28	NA	ASSLGGRGYGYT